These T cell receptor beta chains were read from a single sample in a study of T cell clonotyping in hematopoietic cell transplantation. Repertoires were generated with immunoSEQ multiplex PCR, while TCRdb's copy carries only in-frame clones and drops some. Of 15,000 or so clones listed, about four fifths are singletons. Sample: PBMCs, taken 100 days after allogeneic stem cell transplant. The receptors here all came from a female patient aged 40-50 years who had an allogeneic stem cell transplant from a related donor, so T cells may come from the graft donor. Some clones in this sample may be carry-over from other donors' samples. Both conserved end residues are part of each CDR3. Each record gives: J gene, V gene, CDR3 protein.

J gene: TRBJ1-2
V gene: TRBV2
CDR3 protein: CASSGTGNYGYTF

J gene: TRBJ2-1
V gene: TRBV6-5
CDR3 protein: CASSYTRDPGDEQFF

J gene: TRBJ2-2
V gene: TRBV9
CDR3 protein: CASSVADHLAGELFF

J gene: TRBJ2-7
V gene: TRBV28
CDR3 protein: CASRQALSSYEQYF

J gene: TRBJ2-7
V gene: TRBV28
CDR3 protein: CASSFSLQGLTYEQYF

J gene: TRBJ2-5
V gene: TRBV6-5
CDR3 protein: CASSSMSGVTYF

J gene: TRBJ1-2
V gene: TRBV5-1
CDR3 protein: CASSLDQGYGYTF

J gene: TRBJ2-2
V gene: TRBV7-7
CDR3 protein: CASSLVGASGTGELFF

J gene: TRBJ2-7
V gene: TRBV30
CDR3 protein: CAWSHITYEQYF

J gene: TRBJ2-2
V gene: TRBV9
CDR3 protein: CASSSDLGRSGELFF

J gene: TRBJ2-1
V gene: TRBV4-1
CDR3 protein: CASSQDLEQFF

J gene: TRBJ2-7
V gene: TRBV5-1
CDR3 protein: CASTGTSVDEQYF

J gene: TRBJ1-1
V gene: TRBV6-1
CDR3 protein: CASPSKRGYTEAFF

J gene: TRBJ2-5
V gene: TRBV7-6
CDR3 protein: CASSLELLGSQTQYF

J gene: TRBJ1-5
V gene: TRBV5-5
CDR3 protein: CASSLESSPRQPQHF

J gene: TRBJ2-7
V gene: TRBV25-1
CDR3 protein: CASSAQGNDEQYF

J gene: TRBJ2-7
V gene: TRBV5-4
CDR3 protein: CASSARGGHEQYF

J gene: TRBJ1-6
V gene: TRBV30
CDR3 protein: CAFRAGNSPLHF

J gene: TRBJ1-1
V gene: TRBV5-1
CDR3 protein: CASSLGRQSPNTEAFF

J gene: TRBJ1-1
V gene: TRBV30
CDR3 protein: CAWRVTGAAFF

J gene: TRBJ2-7
V gene: TRBV7-9
CDR3 protein: CASSSHKPTSGSYEQYF

J gene: TRBJ2-1
V gene: TRBV28
CDR3 protein: CASSLVHEQFF

J gene: TRBJ1-2
V gene: TRBV5-4
CDR3 protein: CASSTTGNFGYTF

J gene: TRBJ1-1
V gene: TRBV19
CDR3 protein: CASSIGAGPEAFF

J gene: TRBJ1-1
V gene: TRBV7-2
CDR3 protein: CASSPHTTANQAFF

J gene: TRBJ1-1
V gene: TRBV4-3
CDR3 protein: CASSQDRFLVNTEAFF

J gene: TRBJ2-5
V gene: TRBV6-5
CDR3 protein: CASTPMDRQETQYF

J gene: TRBJ2-5
V gene: TRBV5-1
CDR3 protein: CASSFAEFMETQYF

J gene: TRBJ2-3
V gene: TRBV5-6
CDR3 protein: CASSFPRGRDTGDTQYF

J gene: TRBJ2-5
V gene: TRBV9
CDR3 protein: CASSVAREETQYF

J gene: TRBJ2-7
V gene: TRBV7-2
CDR3 protein: CASSLHGTAGYEQYF

J gene: TRBJ2-1
V gene: TRBV11-3
CDR3 protein: CASSSGLAGGDEQFF

J gene: TRBJ1-2
V gene: TRBV2
CDR3 protein: CASRGGGYGYTF

J gene: TRBJ1-5
V gene: TRBV30
CDR3 protein: CAWSFATGEPQHF

J gene: TRBJ2-3
V gene: TRBV5-1
CDR3 protein: CASSVTILATDTQYF

J gene: TRBJ1-3
V gene: TRBV4-1
CDR3 protein: CASSQGFSGNTIYF

J gene: TRBJ2-5
V gene: TRBV6-5
CDR3 protein: CASSTIGVKETQYF

J gene: TRBJ2-5
V gene: TRBV9
CDR3 protein: CASSVGQGRRQETQYF

J gene: TRBJ1-5
V gene: TRBV19
CDR3 protein: CASSIASGPNQPQHF

J gene: TRBJ2-7
V gene: TRBV11-1
CDR3 protein: CASSGGRGYEQYF

J gene: TRBJ1-5
V gene: TRBV7-9
CDR3 protein: CASSRTGENQPQHF

J gene: TRBJ2-2
V gene: TRBV7-3
CDR3 protein: CASSQEGRNTGELFF

J gene: TRBJ1-2
V gene: TRBV16
CDR3 protein: CASSPSVSGFGYTF

J gene: TRBJ1-3
V gene: TRBV14
CDR3 protein: CASSQGLGSGNTIYF

J gene: TRBJ2-5
V gene: TRBV30
CDR3 protein: CAWSPTGWATQYF

J gene: TRBJ1-2
V gene: TRBV5-8
CDR3 protein: CASSLPRNAGGYTF

J gene: TRBJ2-7
V gene: TRBV7-3
CDR3 protein: CASSPGDSYEQYF

J gene: TRBJ1-5
V gene: TRBV10-3
CDR3 protein: CAISASNQPQHF

J gene: TRBJ1-5
V gene: TRBV4-3
CDR3 protein: CASSQEGTGSQPQHF